Below are 8 T cell receptor beta chains sequenced from a single sample in a study of blood T cell repertoires in COVID-19. Some clones are missing from TCRdb's copy, which holds only in-frame ones; the method was immunoSEQ multiplex PCR. The data contain around 100,000 clones, about 90% of them singletons. The sample taken for sequencing was peripheral blood. The source is a human donor with active COVID-19. The donor label of this sample is uncertain.

The chain combines TRBV7-2 with TRBJ1-6; TRBD1 matches 9 bases. Trimming took 5 bases from V and 6 from J; bases not matched to a gene: 5. This CDR3 spans 15 amino acids. Germline V CDR1 and CDR2: SGHTA, FQGNSA. The CDR3 DNA reads as TGTGCCAGCAGCGAGAACAGGGGGCCTAATTCACCCCTCCACTTT. It is translated as CASSENRGPNSPLHF.

The chain combines TRBV4-1 with TRBJ2-7; 8 nucleotides line up with TRBD1. Germline assignment: CDR1 MGHRA and CDR2 YSYEKL. CDR3 size: 16 residues. J gave up 0 bases and V 0 bases, and 4 bases lay outside the gene matches. The chain's CDR3 is CASSQEWTGISYEQYF. The CDR3 DNA follows: TGCGCCAGCAGCCAAGAGTGGACAGGGATCTCCTACGAGCAGTACTTC.

This clone appeared a single time. The gene calls are TRBV5-1 and TRBJ1-6; unclear D gene. Germline loops: CDR1 SGHRS, CDR2 YFSETQ. This CDR3 is 14 amino acids long. The V and J ends lost 2 bases and 5 bases respectively, with 8 bases between them. As DNA, the CDR3 is TGCGCCAGCAGCTTCGGGGAAGATAATTCACCCCTCCACTTT. Translating it yields CASSFGEDNSPLHF.

The V gene is TRBV6-5, the J gene TRBJ2-5; TRBD1 might be the D (6 bases). The CDR3 covers 15 residues. V lost 2 bases and J lost 2, with 12 bases in between. Germline CDR1 reads MNHEY; CDR2 reads SVGAGI. DNA of the CDR3: TGTGCCAGCAGTTACCAGGACAGTCCTCAAGAGACCCAGTACTTC. It is translated as CASSYQDSPQETQYF.

The chain is built from TRBV4-2 and TRBJ1-3; D gene uncertain. Trimming took 4 bases from V and 0 from J, leaving 13 bases between them. Germline-derived CDR1 and CDR2 are LGHNA and YNFKEQ. The CDR3 has 16 residues. Here the CDR3 DNA reads TGTGCCAGCAGCCCCCATCCAGGTTCCTCTGGAAACACCATATATTTT. Amino acid sequence: CASSPHPGSSGNTIYF.

This clone appeared once. The chain joins TRBV5-4 to TRBJ2-5; 13 bases agree with TRBD2. V lost 3 bases, J lost 5 bases, and 7 bases stayed unmatched. Per germline, CDR1 SGHNT and CDR2 YYREEE (reference sequence). This CDR3 has 16 amino acids. This chain's CDR3 is CASSSTSGGGRETQYF. In nucleotides, the CDR3 is TGTGCCAGCAGCTCAACTAGCGGGGGGGGCCGGGAGACCCAGTACTTC.

The chain recombines TRBV23-1 with TRBJ1-5, with D perhaps matching TRBD1 (5 bases). TRBV23-1 is an ORF for which the function is uncertain. CDR3 length equals 14 residues. Trimming removed 0 bases at V and 5 bases at J, with 8 bases between. The CDR3 DNA is TGCGCCAGCAGTCAATCTATCAGGGATCAGCCCCAGCATTTT. This codes for CASSQSIRDQPQHF.

This rearrangement joins TRBV19 to TRBJ1-5, with 9 bases identical to TRBD1. The CDR3 consists of 15 residues. Trimming at V came to 8 bases and at J to 4 bases, leaving 9 bases not matched to a gene. CDR1 LNHDA and CDR2 SQIVND come from the germline V gene (reference sequence). DNA of the CDR3: TGTGCCAGTCAACAGGGGGCGCTCGGGAATCAGCCCCAGCATTTT. Its protein product is CASQQGALGNQPQHF.